This T cell receptor beta chain was found in a study of control samples from healthy donors and cancer patients. Losses at the gene ends were 9 bases for V and 5 bases for J; bases not matched to a gene: 5. The germline CDR1 and CDR2 sequences are KGHDR and SFDVKD. CDR3 length: 13 residues. TCRdb's copy holds only in-frame clones and misses some; the assay was immunoSEQ multiplex PCR. The sample consists of 190,000 or so clones, over 85% of them appearing once. This sequence was found in a man aged 18 to 30 in good health. The chain joins TRBV24-1 to TRBJ2-1; TRBD2 aligns across 8 bases. Source material: blood. CDR3: CATSGGSNNEQFF. The CDR3 DNA reads TGTGCCACCTCGGGGGGGTCTAACAATGAGCAGTTCTTC.